The sequence of this TCR beta chain was determined in a study of OX40 agonist ivuxolimab in advanced cancers. The CDR3 length is 13 residues. Germline loops: CDR1 SEHNR, CDR2 FQNEAQ (reference sequence). Trimming cost V 4 bases and J 11 bases; bases outside gene matches: 7. TCRdb's copy holds only in-frame clones and misses some; the assay was immunoSEQ multiplex PCR. There are around 29,000 clones in the sample; under 90% occur only once, and around 32% lies in the top ten. On this clone: Its cognate antigen is unknown.

General study results and limits: Several nonresponders also turned out to have low normalized T-cell clonal expansion. The mean number of expanded clones was higher in CD8+ T cells than in CD4+.

This sequence originates from an adult with an advanced solid tumor such as melanoma, head and neck, liver or kidney cancer. The specimen was CD4+ or CD8+ T cells sorted from blood, collected in a trial of the OX40 agonist ivuxolimab. The V gene is TRBV7-9, the J gene TRBJ2-1; 8 nucleotides align to TRBD1. As DNA, the CDR3 is TGTGCCAGCAGCTCGGTGGACAGGGAGCAGCAGTTCTTC. It specifies CASSSVDREQQFF.